These T cell receptor beta chains were read from a single sample in a study of blood T cell repertoires in COVID-19. Measured with immunoSEQ multiplex PCR; TCRdb has only the in-frame clones, and not every one. The data show 130,000 or so clones, roughly 80% seen once. The sequenced sample was peripheral blood. The receptors stem from a man aged 55 to 70 with acute or convalescent COVID-19. CDR3s include the opening cysteine and the closing phenylalanine or tryptophan. The D gene is left open where the match is weak. Clone size is stated in some rows and not others, as once, few, many or a class when expanded.

TRBV19	TRBD1	TRBJ1-2	.	CASSRQGDGYTF	TGTGCCAGTAGTAGACAGGGGGATGGCTACACCTTC
TRBV2	TRBD1	TRBJ2-4	few	CASSPFPPSQGIAKNIQYF	TGTGCCAGCAGTCCCTTCCCCCCCTCACAGGGGATAGCCAAAAACATTCAGTACTTC
TRBV27	.	TRBJ2-7	.	CASSPRGAAYEQYF	TGTGCCAGCTCCCCTCGGGGGGCTGCCTACGAGCAGTACTTC
TRBV4-1	.	TRBJ1-5	.	CASSHGPGSNQPQHF	TGCGCCAGCAGCCATGGCCCAGGTAGCAATCAGCCCCAGCATTTT
TRBV18	.	TRBJ2-1	.	CASSTRRYSEQFF	TGTGCCAGCTCAACCAGAAGATACAGTGAGCAGTTCTTC
TRBV5-1	.	TRBJ2-1	.	CASSLVPLNNEQFF	TGCGCCAGCAGCTTGGTTCCACTCAACAATGAGCAGTTCTTC
TRBV2	TRBD2	TRBJ2-5	.	CASSAAGGRETQYF	TGTGCCAGCAGTGCTGCGGGGGGGCGGGAGACCCAGTACTTC
TRBV6-6	TRBD1	TRBJ1-5	.	CASKGQGDQPQHF	TGTGCCAGCAAGGGACAGGGTGATCAGCCCCAGCATTTT
TRBV7-9	.	TRBJ2-1	once	CASSLLNNEQFF	TGTGCCAGCAGCTTATTAAACAATGAGCAGTTCTTC
TRBV18	TRBD1	TRBJ1-2	many	CASSRQTGNGYTF	TGTGCCAGCTCACGCCAGACAGGGAATGGCTACACCTTC
TRBV27	TRBD1	TRBJ1-5	.	CASSGTGGWNQPQHF	TGTGCCAGCAGCGGGACAGGGGGCTGGAATCAGCCCCAGCATTTT
TRBV5-1	TRBD1	TRBJ1-6	.	CASSSGQGAMNSPLHF	TGCGCCAGCAGCTCGGGACAGGGGGCAATGAATTCACCCCTCCACTTT
TRBV12-3/TRBV12-4	TRBD2	TRBJ2-7	.	CASSRTSGNEQYF	TGTGCCAGCAGTAGGACTAGCGGGAACGAGCAGTACTTC
TRBV5-6	.	TRBJ2-1	.	CASSLVVSSGKSSYNEQFF	TGTGCCAGCAGCTTGGTTGTTAGTAGCGGCAAAAGCTCCTACAATGAGCAGTTCTTC
TRBV18	.	TRBJ1-2	.	CASSPRSGITANYGYTF	TGTGCCAGCTCACCACGATCAGGAATTACAGCTAACTATGGCTACACCTTC
TRBV18	.	TRBJ2-2	.	CASSPLRGGNTGELFF	TGTGCCAGCTCACCACTAAGAGGCGGGAACACCGGGGAGCTGTTTTTT
TRBV5-1	TRBD1	TRBJ1-5	.	CASSSGDRGSNQPQHF	TGCGCCAGCAGCTCGGGAGACAGGGGAAGCAATCAGCCCCAGCATTTT
TRBV28	.	TRBJ2-7	.	CASSFGQNLIYEQYF	TGTGCCAGCAGCTTTGGACAGAACCTCATCTACGAGCAGTACTTC
TRBV7-3	.	TRBJ1-1	few	CASSLTEGSEAFF	TGTGCCAGCAGCTTAACGGAGGGGTCTGAAGCTTTCTTT
TRBV6-6	.	TRBJ1-2	.	CASSPGKEYSYTF	TGTGCCAGCAGTCCCGGAAAGGAGTATAGCTACACCTTC
TRBV27	TRBD1	TRBJ2-7	.	CASRLGQGEFHEQYF	TGTGCCAGCAGACTGGGACAGGGTGAATTCCACGAGCAGTACTTC
TRBV27	.	TRBJ1-3	.	CASSLTGPGNTIYF	TGTGCCAGCAGTTTAACAGGGCCTGGAAACACCATATATTTT
TRBV18	.	TRBJ2-7	.	CASSPYGVGQYF	TGTGCCAGCTCACCATACGGGGTCGGGCAGTACTTC
TRBV6-1	TRBD2	TRBJ2-2	.	CASSETSGGTGELFF	TGTGCCAGCAGTGAGACTAGCGGGGGGACCGGGGAGCTGTTTTTT
TRBV5-1	.	TRBJ2-7	.	CASSLGDTLSYEQYF	TGCGCCAGCAGCTTGGGGGACACCCTCTCCTACGAGCAGTACTTC
TRBV18	TRBD1	TRBJ1-2	.	CASSPRQGDGYTF	TGTGCCAGCTCACCACGTCAGGGGGATGGCTACACCTTC
TRBV19	TRBD1	TRBJ1-3	.	CATIRQGARNTIYF	TGTGCCACCATCCGACAGGGGGCTAGAAACACCATATATTTT
TRBV4-2	TRBD2	TRBJ2-3	.	CASSQRLAGGSADTQYF	TGTGCCAGCAGCCAAAGACTAGCGGGAGGGAGCGCAGATACGCAGTATTTT
TRBV19	TRBD1	TRBJ1-2	once	CASSIRTGGVRNYGYTF	TGTGCCAGTAGTATACGGACAGGGGGCGTCCGTAACTATGGCTACACCTTC
TRBV28	.	TRBJ1-1	few	CASSLRVNTEAFF	TGTGCCAGCAGTTTACGGGTGAACACTGAAGCTTTCTTT
TRBV7-8	TRBD1	TRBJ1-1	.	CASSLRDREEQTEAFF	TGTGCCAGCAGCCTACGGGACAGGGAGGAACAGACTGAAGCTTTCTTT
TRBV5-4	TRBD1	TRBJ2-5	once	CASSRGTGRLQETQYF	TGTGCCAGCAGCCGGGGGACAGGGAGACTCCAAGAGACCCAGTACTTC
TRBV5-1	TRBD1	TRBJ2-3	.	CASSQGVDTQYF	TGCGCCAGCAGCCAGGGGGTAGATACGCAGTATTTT
TRBV3-1/TRBV3-2	.	TRBJ1-2	.	CASSQAGGLGGYTF	TGTGCCAGCAGCCAAGCGGGGGGGCTGGGGGGCTACACCTTC
TRBV6-5	.	TRBJ2-7	.	CASSLGTANYEQYF	TGTGCCAGCAGTCTCGGGACTGCCAACTACGAGCAGTACTTC
TRBV10-3	TRBD1	TRBJ1-4	.	CAIKGQGDEKLFF	TGTGCCATCAAAGGACAGGGAGATGAAAAACTGTTTTTT
TRBV2	.	TRBJ1-5	.	CASKDRTGNQPQHF	TGTGCCAGCAAGGACAGAACGGGCAATCAGCCCCAGCATTTT
TRBV2	.	TRBJ1-6	once	CASSVNRVDNSPLHF	TGTGCCAGCAGTGTAAACAGGGTCGACAATTCACCCCTCCACTTT
TRBV5-5	TRBD2	TRBJ2-1	once	CASSPLSGLAGAHWFF	TGTGCCAGCAGTCCCTTATCGGGACTAGCGGGAGCCCATTGGTTCTTC
TRBV4-1	TRBD1	TRBJ2-2	.	CASSQHRGGTGELFF	TGCGCCAGCAGCCAGCACAGGGGCGGCACCGGGGAGCTGTTTTTT
TRBV19	.	TRBJ2-3	.	CASSDSSYTDTQYF	TGTGCCAGTAGTGACAGCAGTTACACAGATACGCAGTATTTT
TRBV9	TRBD2	TRBJ2-7	.	CASSFTHTGGEQYF	TGTGCCAGCAGCTTTACTCATACGGGGGGCGAGCAGTACTTC
TRBV7-6	TRBD2	TRBJ2-3	.	CASSLGLAGGDTQYF	TGTGCCAGCAGCTTAGGACTAGCGGGGGGGGATACGCAGTATTTT
TRBV7-9	.	TRBJ2-7	.	CASSSSGLTSYEQYF	TGTGCCAGCAGCTCCTCGGGACTCACCTCCTACGAGCAGTACTTC
TRBV5-1	TRBD2	TRBJ2-7	.	CASSSRGSSYEQYF	TGCGCCAGCAGCTCGCGGGGGAGCTCCTACGAGCAGTACTTC
TRBV27	TRBD1	TRBJ1-3	.	CASSRTGISGNTIYF	TGTGCCAGCAGCCGGACAGGGATTTCTGGAAACACCATATATTTT
TRBV29-1	.	TRBJ1-1	.	CSALGEGLTEAFF	TGCAGCGCCCTGGGGGAGGGGCTCACTGAAGCTTTCTTT
TRBV28	.	TRBJ1-1	.	CASWGQVIGTEAFF	TGTGCCAGTTGGGGGCAAGTTATAGGCACTGAAGCTTTCTTT
TRBV2	.	TRBJ1-5	few	CASSELGGNSNQPQHF	TGTGCCAGCAGTGAATTGGGGGGAAATAGCAATCAGCCCCAGCATTTT
TRBV29-1	TRBD1	TRBJ1-3	.	CSVSGTGTGNTIYF	TGCAGCGTCTCCGGGACAGGAACTGGAAACACCATATATTTT